This T cell receptor (beta chain) was recovered during a study of shared clonotypes between healthy human individuals. TCRdb keeps only in-frame clones here, not all; method: immunoSEQ multiplex PCR. The data show fewer than 650,000 clones, just over 75% seen once. This CDR3 is 13 amino acids long. Trimming pared 2 bases from V and 5 bases from J, leaving 9 bases between. CDR1 is MDHEN and CDR2 is SYDVKM in the germline V gene. The chain is built from TRBV28 and TRBJ2-5; a weak D match, TRBD2 (6 bases). The receptor was isolated from a woman between 35 and 50 years old in good health. Some clones in this sample may be carry-over from other donors' samples. The sequenced sample consisted of PBMCs. The CDR3 DNA follows: TGTGCCAGCAGTTTACTAGCGATCGAGACCCAGTACTTC. Translating it yields CASSLLAIETQYF.